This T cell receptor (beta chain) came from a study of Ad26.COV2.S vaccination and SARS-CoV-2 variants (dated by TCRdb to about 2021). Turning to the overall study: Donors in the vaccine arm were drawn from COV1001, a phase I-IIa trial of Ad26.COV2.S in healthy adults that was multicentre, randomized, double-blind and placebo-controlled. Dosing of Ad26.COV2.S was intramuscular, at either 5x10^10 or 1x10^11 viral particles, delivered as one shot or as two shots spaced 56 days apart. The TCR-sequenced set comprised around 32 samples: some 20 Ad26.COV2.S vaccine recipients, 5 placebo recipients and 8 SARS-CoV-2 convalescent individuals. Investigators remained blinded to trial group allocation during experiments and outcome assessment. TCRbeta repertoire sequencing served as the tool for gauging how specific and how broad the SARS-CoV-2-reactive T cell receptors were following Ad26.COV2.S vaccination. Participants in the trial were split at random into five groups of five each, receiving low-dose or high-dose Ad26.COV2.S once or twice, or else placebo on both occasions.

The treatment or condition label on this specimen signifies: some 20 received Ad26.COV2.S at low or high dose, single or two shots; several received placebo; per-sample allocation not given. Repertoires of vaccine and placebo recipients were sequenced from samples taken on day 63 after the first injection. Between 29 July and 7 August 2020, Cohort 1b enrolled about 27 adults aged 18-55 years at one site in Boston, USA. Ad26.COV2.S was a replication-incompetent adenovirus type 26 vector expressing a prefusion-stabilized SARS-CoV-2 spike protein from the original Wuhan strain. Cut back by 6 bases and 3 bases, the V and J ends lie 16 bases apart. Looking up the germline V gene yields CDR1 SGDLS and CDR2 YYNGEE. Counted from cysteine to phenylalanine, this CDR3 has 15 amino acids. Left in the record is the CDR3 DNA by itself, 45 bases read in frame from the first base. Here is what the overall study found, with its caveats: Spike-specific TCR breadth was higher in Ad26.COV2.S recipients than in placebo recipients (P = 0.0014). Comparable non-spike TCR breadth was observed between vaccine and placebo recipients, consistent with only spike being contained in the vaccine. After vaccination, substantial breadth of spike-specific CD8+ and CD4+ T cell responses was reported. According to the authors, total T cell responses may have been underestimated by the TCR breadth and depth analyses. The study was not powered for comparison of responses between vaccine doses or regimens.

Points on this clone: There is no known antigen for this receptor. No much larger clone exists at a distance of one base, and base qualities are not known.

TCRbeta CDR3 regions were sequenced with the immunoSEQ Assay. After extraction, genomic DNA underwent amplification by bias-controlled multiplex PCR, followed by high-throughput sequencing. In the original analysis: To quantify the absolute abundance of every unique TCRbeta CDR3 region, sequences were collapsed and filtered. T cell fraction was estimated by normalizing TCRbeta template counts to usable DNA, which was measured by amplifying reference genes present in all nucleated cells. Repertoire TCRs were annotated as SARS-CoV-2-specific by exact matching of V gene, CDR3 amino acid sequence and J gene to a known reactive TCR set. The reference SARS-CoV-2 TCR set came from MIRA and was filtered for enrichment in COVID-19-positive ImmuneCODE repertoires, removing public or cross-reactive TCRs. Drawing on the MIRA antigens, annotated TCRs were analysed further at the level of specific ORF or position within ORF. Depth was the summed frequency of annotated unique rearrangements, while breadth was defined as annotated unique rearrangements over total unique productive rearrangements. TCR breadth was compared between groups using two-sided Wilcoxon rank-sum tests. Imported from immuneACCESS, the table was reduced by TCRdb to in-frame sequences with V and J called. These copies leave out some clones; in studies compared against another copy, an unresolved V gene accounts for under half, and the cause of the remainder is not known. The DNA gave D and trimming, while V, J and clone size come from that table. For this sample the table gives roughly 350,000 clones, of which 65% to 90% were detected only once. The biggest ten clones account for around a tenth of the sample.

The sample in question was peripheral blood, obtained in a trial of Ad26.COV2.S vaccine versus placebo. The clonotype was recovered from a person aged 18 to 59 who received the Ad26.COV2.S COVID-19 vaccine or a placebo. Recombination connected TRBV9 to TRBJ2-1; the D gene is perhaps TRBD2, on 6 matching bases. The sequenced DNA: TGTGCCAGCACCCCCCGGGACTGGGGCTACAATGAGCAGTTCTTC. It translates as CASTPRDWGYNEQFF.